The rows below give T cell receptor beta chains drawn from one sample of a study of cytomegalovirus exposure and HLA in healthy donors. Repertoires were generated with immunoSEQ multiplex PCR, while TCRdb's copy carries only in-frame clones and drops some. The table lists 200,000 to 250,000 clones, with approximately 1% in the top ten. The sample taken for sequencing was PBMCs. The receptor source for this set is a young woman in good health and CMV-seropositive. The CDR3 runs from the conserved cysteine through the conserved F or W. The order of the fields is D gene, V gene, J gene, CDR3 protein, CDR3 DNA. D genes are given only for firm matches.

D gene: TRBD2
V gene: TRBV18
J gene: TRBJ2-3
CDR3 protein: CASSPLARGEVADTQYF
CDR3 DNA: TGTGCCAGCTCACCTCTCGCCCGGGGGGAAGTTGCAGATACGCAGTATTTT

D gene: -
V gene: TRBV6-6
J gene: TRBJ1-3
CDR3 protein: CASSRPQGSNGNTIYF
CDR3 DNA: TGTGCCAGCAGCCGACCCCAGGGATCGAACGGAAACACCATATATTTT

D gene: -
V gene: TRBV11-3
J gene: TRBJ2-1
CDR3 protein: CASSLASYNEQFF
CDR3 DNA: TGTGCCAGCAGCTTGGCCTCCTACAATGAGCAGTTCTTC

D gene: -
V gene: TRBV6-1
J gene: TRBJ2-7
CDR3 protein: CASSVAGPSYEQYF
CDR3 DNA: TGTGCCAGCAGTGTCGCGGGGCCGTCCTACGAGCAGTACTTC

D gene: TRBD2
V gene: TRBV4-3
J gene: TRBJ2-1
CDR3 protein: CASSQGATGTRANEQFF
CDR3 DNA: TGCGCCAGCAGCCAAGGGGCAACCGGGACTAGGGCTAATGAGCAGTTCTTC

D gene: -
V gene: TRBV2
J gene: TRBJ2-7
CDR3 protein: CATRGGAGSYEQYF
CDR3 DNA: TGTGCCACCAGGGGAGGGGCAGGGTCCTACGAGCAGTACTTC

D gene: -
V gene: TRBV10-1
J gene: TRBJ2-1
CDR3 protein: CASSAQGPNERFF
CDR3 DNA: TGCGCCAGCAGTGCCCAGGGGCCGAATGAGCGGTTCTTC

D gene: TRBD2
V gene: TRBV29-1
J gene: TRBJ2-7
CDR3 protein: CSAWTSGSSYEQYF
CDR3 DNA: TGCAGCGCGTGGACTAGCGGGAGCTCCTACGAGCAGTACTTC

D gene: -
V gene: TRBV27
J gene: TRBJ2-7
CDR3 protein: CASSSIKGDYEQYF
CDR3 DNA: TGTGCCAGCAGTTCAATCAAGGGAGACTACGAGCAGTACTTC

D gene: -
V gene: TRBV10-1
J gene: TRBJ1-2
CDR3 protein: CASSEGQNYGYTF
CDR3 DNA: TGCGCCAGCAGTGAGGGACAGAACTATGGCTACACCTTC

D gene: TRBD1
V gene: TRBV28
J gene: TRBJ2-7
CDR3 protein: CASRRQGVRWEQYF
CDR3 DNA: TGTGCCAGCAGGCGACAGGGGGTGCGGTGGGAGCAGTACTTC

D gene: -
V gene: TRBV14
J gene: TRBJ2-7
CDR3 protein: CASSQRDFYSSYEQYF
CDR3 DNA: TGTGCCAGCAGCCAAAGGGACTTCTATTCATCCTACGAGCAGTACTTC

D gene: TRBD1
V gene: TRBV5-4
J gene: TRBJ1-6
CDR3 protein: CASSTAPGTVSSPLHF
CDR3 DNA: TGTGCCAGCAGCACGGCTCCCGGGACAGTGAGTTCACCCCTCCACTTT

D gene: TRBD2
V gene: TRBV5-4
J gene: TRBJ2-7
CDR3 protein: CASSLVPSGTSRAREQYF
CDR3 DNA: TGTGCCAGCAGCTTGGTGCCTAGCGGAACCTCGCGGGCTCGGGAGCAGTACTTC

D gene: -
V gene: TRBV11-2
J gene: TRBJ1-2
CDR3 protein: CASSLEGRGYTF
CDR3 DNA: TGTGCCAGCAGCTTGGAGGGTCGAGGCTACACCTTC

D gene: -
V gene: TRBV6-5
J gene: TRBJ2-3
CDR3 protein: CASRPHTGSDTQYF
CDR3 DNA: TGTGCCAGCAGACCTCATACAGGGTCAGATACGCAGTATTTT

D gene: TRBD1
V gene: TRBV7-8
J gene: TRBJ2-7
CDR3 protein: CASSTDRGYEQYF
CDR3 DNA: TGTGCCAGCAGCACGGACAGGGGCTACGAGCAGTACTTC

D gene: TRBD2
V gene: TRBV14
J gene: TRBJ2-3
CDR3 protein: CASSHPGGTDTQYF
CDR3 DNA: TGTGCCAGCAGCCACCCGGGAGGGACAGATACGCAGTATTTT

D gene: -
V gene: TRBV7-2
J gene: TRBJ2-3
CDR3 protein: CASSRGQPRSSTDTQYF
CDR3 DNA: TGTGCCAGCAGCCGAGGTCAGCCTAGATCTAGCACAGATACGCAGTATTTT

D gene: -
V gene: TRBV5-1
J gene: TRBJ2-7
CDR3 protein: CASSLVAGPNYEQYF
CDR3 DNA: TGCGCCAGCAGCTTGGTTGCGGGCCCAAACTACGAGCAGTACTTC

D gene: -
V gene: TRBV21-1
J gene: TRBJ2-5
CDR3 protein: CASPFQETQYF
CDR3 DNA: TGTGCCAGCCCTTTCCAAGAGACCCAGTACTTC

D gene: TRBD1
V gene: TRBV7-8
J gene: TRBJ1-5
CDR3 protein: CASSLHRQGGFQPQHF
CDR3 DNA: TGTGCCAGCAGCTTACATAGACAGGGGGGGTTTCAGCCCCAGCATTTT

D gene: TRBD2
V gene: TRBV5-1
J gene: TRBJ2-3
CDR3 protein: CASSLASGGPDTQYF
CDR3 DNA: TGCGCCAGCAGCTTGGCTAGCGGGGGCCCAGATACGCAGTATTTT

D gene: -
V gene: TRBV5-1
J gene: TRBJ1-3
CDR3 protein: CASSLGQGNTIYF
CDR3 DNA: TGCGCCAGCAGCTTGGGGCAAGGAAACACCATATATTTT

D gene: TRBD1
V gene: TRBV27
J gene: TRBJ2-5
CDR3 protein: CASRVTGGWETQYF
CDR3 DNA: TGTGCCAGCAGGGTGACAGGGGGCTGGGAGACCCAGTACTTC

D gene: TRBD1
V gene: TRBV28
J gene: TRBJ2-3
CDR3 protein: CASSDRGYRTDTQYF
CDR3 DNA: TGTGCCAGCAGCGACAGGGGGTATCGCACAGATACGCAGTATTTT

D gene: -
V gene: TRBV18
J gene: TRBJ1-1
CDR3 protein: CASSPGEQKAFF
CDR3 DNA: TGTGCCAGCTCACCAGGTGAACAGAAAGCTTTCTTT

D gene: TRBD2
V gene: TRBV11-3
J gene: TRBJ2-3
CDR3 protein: CASSLRLADTDTQYF
CDR3 DNA: TGTGCCAGCAGCTTGCGACTAGCGGACACAGATACGCAGTATTTT

D gene: -
V gene: TRBV19
J gene: TRBJ1-5
CDR3 protein: CASSIGGQPDQPQHF
CDR3 DNA: TGTGCCAGTAGTATTGGCGGACAGCCTGATCAGCCCCAGCATTTT

D gene: TRBD1
V gene: TRBV2
J gene: TRBJ2-1
CDR3 protein: CASSTPGQGALSGSSYNEQFF
CDR3 DNA: TGTGCCAGCAGTACCCCGGGACAGGGGGCCCTTAGCGGGAGCTCCTACAATGAGCAGTTCTTC

D gene: TRBD2
V gene: TRBV5-1
J gene: TRBJ2-7
CDR3 protein: CASSFRLAGDYEQYF
CDR3 DNA: TGCGCCAGCAGCTTTAGACTAGCGGGGGACTACGAGCAGTACTTC

D gene: -
V gene: TRBV25-1
J gene: TRBJ1-5
CDR3 protein: CASSDGGISNQPQHF
CDR3 DNA: TGTGCCAGCAGTGATGGGGGGATTAGCAATCAGCCCCAGCATTTT

D gene: -
V gene: TRBV4-1
J gene: TRBJ2-6
CDR3 protein: CASSQPGPGANVLTF
CDR3 DNA: TGCGCCAGCAGCCAACCAGGGCCTGGGGCCAACGTCCTGACTTTC

D gene: -
V gene: TRBV2
J gene: TRBJ1-1
CDR3 protein: CASSVEEGTEAFF
CDR3 DNA: TGTGCCAGCAGTGTCGAGGAGGGAACTGAAGCTTTCTTT

D gene: -
V gene: TRBV5-6
J gene: TRBJ2-5
CDR3 protein: CASSLDGPETQYF
CDR3 DNA: TGTGCCAGCAGCTTGGATGGGCCGGAGACCCAGTACTTC

D gene: TRBD1
V gene: TRBV5-1
J gene: TRBJ2-6
CDR3 protein: CASSFQGVESGANVLTF
CDR3 DNA: TGCGCCAGCAGTTTCCAGGGGGTTGAATCTGGGGCCAACGTCCTGACTTTC

D gene: -
V gene: TRBV12-2
J gene: TRBJ2-5
CDR3 protein: CASREAATQYF
CDR3 DNA: TGTGCAAGTCGCGAAGCCGCCACCCAGTACTTC

D gene: -
V gene: TRBV5-6
J gene: TRBJ2-3
CDR3 protein: CASSSQSTDTQYF
CDR3 DNA: TGTGCCAGCAGCTCCCAGTCCACAGATACGCAGTATTTT

D gene: -
V gene: TRBV18
J gene: TRBJ2-2
CDR3 protein: CASSLARDITGELFF
CDR3 DNA: TGTGCCAGCTCATTAGCCCGGGACATCACCGGGGAGCTGTTTTTT

D gene: -
V gene: TRBV5-1
J gene: TRBJ2-1
CDR3 protein: CASRDGSSYNEQFF
CDR3 DNA: TGCGCCAGCCGAGACGGGAGCTCCTACAATGAGCAGTTCTTC

D gene: -
V gene: TRBV19
J gene: TRBJ2-1
CDR3 protein: CASSFSSYNEQFF
CDR3 DNA: TGTGCCAGTAGTTTTTCTAGCTACAATGAGCAGTTCTTC

D gene: -
V gene: TRBV4-3
J gene: TRBJ2-6
CDR3 protein: CASSQDPGQSSGANVLTF
CDR3 DNA: TGCGCCAGCAGCCAAGATCCAGGACAGAGCTCTGGGGCCAACGTCCTGACTTTC

D gene: TRBD1
V gene: TRBV28
J gene: TRBJ1-1
CDR3 protein: CASTPPPGQGLTEAFF
CDR3 DNA: TGTGCCAGTACACCCCCCCCGGGACAGGGCCTCACTGAAGCTTTCTTT

D gene: -
V gene: TRBV10-2
J gene: TRBJ2-1
CDR3 protein: CASRRSYNEQFF
CDR3 DNA: TGCGCCAGCAGGAGGAGCTACAATGAGCAGTTCTTC

D gene: TRBD2
V gene: TRBV5-1
J gene: TRBJ2-7
CDR3 protein: CASSFGLAGYEQYF
CDR3 DNA: TGCGCCAGCAGCTTCGGACTAGCGGGCTACGAGCAGTACTTC

D gene: -
V gene: TRBV29-1
J gene: TRBJ1-5
CDR3 protein: CSVDRRQRGHNQPQHF
CDR3 DNA: TGCAGCGTTGACCGCCGACAAAGGGGTCACAATCAGCCCCAGCATTTT

D gene: -
V gene: TRBV10-3
J gene: TRBJ1-4
CDR3 protein: CAISGVSNEKLFF
CDR3 DNA: TGTGCCATCTCGGGGGTATCTAATGAAAAACTGTTTTTT

D gene: TRBD1
V gene: TRBV28
J gene: TRBJ1-2
CDR3 protein: CASSITPGDRESYTF
CDR3 DNA: TGTGCCAGCAGTATCACCCCGGGGGACAGGGAAAGCTACACCTTC

D gene: -
V gene: TRBV10-3
J gene: TRBJ2-7
CDR3 protein: CAISESEGARNEQYF
CDR3 DNA: TGTGCCATCAGTGAGTCGGAGGGGGCTAGGAACGAGCAGTACTTC

D gene: -
V gene: TRBV13
J gene: TRBJ1-3
CDR3 protein: CASSLVGPLSGNTIYF
CDR3 DNA: TGTGCCAGCAGCTTAGTTGGGCCCCTCTCTGGAAACACCATATATTTT

D gene: -
V gene: TRBV19
J gene: TRBJ1-3
CDR3 protein: CASSIAGSGNTIYF
CDR3 DNA: TGTGCCAGTAGTATTGCCGGGTCTGGAAACACCATATATTTT

D gene: TRBD2
V gene: TRBV7-7
J gene: TRBJ2-3
CDR3 protein: CASSPGLAGPDTQYF
CDR3 DNA: TGTGCCAGCAGCCCGGGACTAGCGGGACCAGATACGCAGTATTTT

D gene: TRBD1
V gene: TRBV4-2
J gene: TRBJ2-6
CDR3 protein: CASSQVSAGGPSGANVLTF
CDR3 DNA: TGTGCCAGCAGCCAAGTATCGGCAGGGGGTCCTTCTGGGGCCAACGTCCTGACTTTC

D gene: -
V gene: TRBV19
J gene: TRBJ1-2
CDR3 protein: CASSDSHDLYGYTF
CDR3 DNA: TGTGCCAGTAGTGACTCCCACGATCTCTATGGCTACACCTTC

D gene: TRBD1
V gene: TRBV19
J gene: TRBJ1-1
CDR3 protein: CASNQGAMNTEAFF
CDR3 DNA: TGTGCCAGTAACCAGGGGGCCATGAACACTGAAGCTTTCTTT

D gene: TRBD1
V gene: TRBV7-9
J gene: TRBJ1-6
CDR3 protein: CASSSGDRGVNSPLHF
CDR3 DNA: TGTGCCAGCAGCTCCGGGGACAGGGGAGTTAATTCACCCCTCCACTTT

D gene: -
V gene: TRBV5-4
J gene: TRBJ1-3
CDR3 protein: CASSLSGSGNTIYF
CDR3 DNA: TGTGCCAGCAGCTTGTCGGGGTCTGGAAACACCATATATTTT

D gene: -
V gene: TRBV5-1
J gene: TRBJ2-2
CDR3 protein: CASSLARETGELFF
CDR3 DNA: TGCGCCAGCAGCTTGGCCCGTGAGACCGGGGAGCTGTTTTTT

D gene: -
V gene: TRBV9
J gene: TRBJ2-7
CDR3 protein: CASSVGQGPYEQYF
CDR3 DNA: TGTGCCAGCAGCGTAGGCCAGGGGCCCTACGAGCAGTACTTC

D gene: TRBD1
V gene: TRBV4-3
J gene: TRBJ2-7
CDR3 protein: CASSLTRDRGSYEQYF
CDR3 DNA: TGCGCCAGCAGCCTAACCCGGGACAGGGGCTCCTACGAGCAGTACTTC